The T cell receptor (beta chain) under discussion was sequenced for a study of molecular identifiers for immune sequencing clone quantification. Study context: The replicates split RNA from around 20,000 or 100,000 naive CD8 cells five ways and sequenced four.

Sorted naive CD8 T cells were those defined as CD8+CD4-CCR7+CD45RA+. Of note for this clonotype: Its antigen is unidentified.

Study-level findings and limits: It was shown that clones above 20 RNA copies held over 99% of effector molecules, but under 1% in naive cells.

Germline trimming cut 5 bases from V and 0 bases from J; bases unmatched to any gene: 8. Looked up from germline, CDR1 is SQVTM and CDR2 is ANQGSEA. The CDR3 is made up of 15 amino acids. Each CDR3 protein is one row after TCRdb ran MiXCR on the PCR reads. The repertoire holds just over 40,000 distinct CDR3 sequences, with under 20% as singletons. This TCR was sampled from a human donor in good health. Some libraries in this study had Jurkat cell RNA spiked in. The sequencing input was naive CD8+ T cells from blood, with Jurkat cell RNA spiked in. The subset was: FACS-sorted CD8+CD4-CCR7+CD45RA+ naive T cells. This chain connects TRBV29-1 to TRBJ2-3; TRBD2 matches at 7 bases. The DNA for the CDR3 is TGCAGCGTTCGGGGGGAGACAGACAGCACAGATACGCAGTATTTT. Encoded protein: CSVRGETDSTDTQYF.